This TCR beta chain was observed in a study of siplizumab effects on memory and regulatory T cells. The length of the CDR3 is 15 residues. V was trimmed by 5 bases and J by 1 base, leaving 14 bases between them. Germline assignment: CDR1 SGHDN and CDR2 FVKESK. Each sample had roughly 10^5 TCR templates assayed. The data were produced by immunoSEQ multiplex PCR, yet TCRdb's version contains in-frame clones alone and is incomplete. The table lists about 82,000 clones, 87% of them singletons, with approximately 1.4% in the top ten. Study outcomes and limitations: Mean Treg-derived proportions of mappable alloreactive CD4+ clones were 55% to 75% for siplizumab and 25% to 30% for controls. Naive T cells seemed more diverse than memory cells; they also seemed major alloresponse contributors. Just a small share of alloreactive clones was traced back to unstimulated subsets.

As to this clone: What it recognizes is unknown.

Sequencing was carried out using Tregs sorted from blood. The chain recombines TRBV14 with TRBJ1-1, with a weak D call TRBD1 (5 bases). The receptor was derived from a human donor in good health. The chain's CDR3 is CASSVQGPTNTEAFF. In DNA form, the CDR3 reads TGTGCCAGCAGCGTTCAGGGCCCGACGAACACTGAAGCTTTCTTT.